Presented here are 13 T cell receptor beta chains from one specimen sequenced in a study of T cell responses to AZD1222 COVID-19 vaccine. Sequenced by immunoSEQ multiplex PCR; TCRdb stores in-frame clones only, minus some. The top ten clones hold around 1% of a sample with about 200,000 clones, 85% to 95% of them seen once. Sequencing used peripheral blood, obtained on day 0 of MenACWY control vaccination. The receptor set was obtained from an adult in good health.

This clone has a single count. The V and J genes are TRBV19 and TRBJ1-2; TRBD1 matches 7 bases. Germline values: CDR1 LNHDA, CDR2 SQIVND (reference sequence). The V gene end was trimmed by 5 bases and the J gene end by 5 bases; junction bases not matched to a gene: 11. This CDR3 is 15 amino acids long. The CDR3 sequence is CASSADRVLRYGYTF. DNA of the CDR3: TGTGCCAGTAGTGCAGACAGGGTCCTACGTTATGGCTACACCTTC.

The rearrangement joins TRBV28 to TRBJ1-1, with a tentative D call TRBD1 (6 bases). The germline V gene has CDR1 MDHEN and CDR2 SYDVKM. This CDR3 is built from 12 residues. Deletions cut 8 bases from V and 5 bases from J, with 12 bases between. CDR3 coding DNA: TGTGCCAGCGGAACAGGGAGGACTGAAGCTTTCTTT. As protein: CASGTGRTEAFF. The full variable domain, with the rest looked up from reference TRBV28 and TRBJ1-1, is DVKVTQSSRYLVKRTGEKVFLECVQDMDHENMFWYRQDPGLGLRLIYFSYDVKMKEKGDIPEGYSVSREKKERFSLILESASTNQTSMYLCASGTGRTEAFFGQGTRLTVV.

The V gene is TRBV6-1, the J gene TRBJ1-2; D ambiguous. Germline values: CDR1 MNHNS, CDR2 SASEGT. Trimming removed 2 bases from V and 6 bases from J, with 16 bases in between. The CDR3 spans 15 residues. The CDR3 reads CASSELFIGPDGYTF. CDR3 nucleotides: TGTGCCAGCAGTGAACTATTTATCGGCCCCGATGGCTACACCTTC.

This chain connects TRBV19 to TRBJ2-6; perhaps D is TRBD1 or TRBD2 (5 bases each). From germline, CDR1 is LNHDA and CDR2 SQIVND (reference sequence). The V end was cut by 3 bases, the J end by 5 bases, with 11 bases between. The CDR3 has 15 amino acids. CDR3 protein: CASSMTGPRANVLTF. DNA of the CDR3: TGTGCCAGTAGTATGACGGGGCCGCGGGCCAACGTCCTGACTTTC. Full variable domain (rest looked up from reference TRBV19 and TRBJ2-6): DGGITQSPKYLFRKEGQNVTLSCEQNLNHDAMYWYRQDPGQGLRLIYYSQIVNDFQKGDIAEGYSVSREKKESFPLTVTSAQKNPTAFYLCASSMTGPRANVLTFGAGSRLTVL.

The J gene is TRBJ1-1, the V gene TRBV3-1 (or the pseudogene TRBV3-2); D call uncertain. The germline V gene has CDR1 LGHDT and CDR2 YNNKEL (reference sequence). There are 16 residues in the CDR3. V dropped 2 bases and J dropped 3 bases, with 16 bases sitting between them. The CDR3: CASSQLPNTDDTEAFF. The CDR3 coding sequence is TGTGCCAGCAGCCAACTACCAAACACGGACGACACTGAAGCTTTCTTT.

The chain joins TRBV25-1 to TRBJ1-6; 7 bases agree with TRBD1. This CDR3 has 13 amino acids. Germline CDR1 reads MGHDK; CDR2 reads SYGVNS. J lost 9 bases, V lost 8 bases, and 7 bases had no gene match. The DNA for the CDR3 is TGTGCCAGCCAAGGACAGGAGAGTTCACCCCTCCACTTT. This codes for CASQGQESSPLHF.

The chain employs TRBV6-5 and TRBJ2-1; TRBD1 might be the D (6 bases). This CDR3 has 16 residues. The V and J ends lost 4 bases and 2 bases respectively, with 15 bases between them. Germline V lookup: CDR1 MNHEY, CDR2 SVGAGI. DNA of the CDR3: TGTGCCAGCAGTTCCCACAGGGCCCTCGCCTACAATGAGCAGTTCTTC. Translation gives CASSSHRALAYNEQFF.

V usage is TRBV6-4 and J usage is TRBJ1-1; D is uncertain. The CDR3 runs 13 residues. Germline V gene sequence: CDR1 MRHNA, CDR2 SNTAGT. V was trimmed by 9 bases and J by 4 bases, leaving 15 bases between them. The DNA for the CDR3 is TGTGCCAGTTCGGAGGGTAGGGCCACTGAAGCTTTCTTT. This codes for CASSEGRATEAFF.

The chain recombines TRBV27 with TRBJ2-1; possibly TRBD2 for D (5 bases). Trimming removed 1 base at V and 2 bases at J, with 9 bases between. CDR3 size: 15 residues. The V gene's germline CDR1 is MNHEY and CDR2 SMNVEV (reference sequence). CDR3 sequence reads: CASSLWGEAYNEQFF. The CDR3 DNA sequence: TGTGCCAGCAGTTTATGGGGAGAAGCCTACAATGAGCAGTTCTTC.

The genes are TRBV28 and TRBJ2-1, with 9 positions matching TRBD2. After removal of 6 bases from V and 4 bases from J, the junction contained 4 bases not matched to a gene. The CDR3 is made up of 14 amino acids. The germline gives CDR1 MDHEN, CDR2 SYDVKM. CDR3 nucleotide sequence: TGTGCCAGCAGACTGACTAGCGGATACAATGAGCAGTTCTTC. As protein: CASRLTSGYNEQFF.

This clone was detected once. The chain recombines TRBV30 with TRBJ1-5, with D unresolved. Germline V gene sequence: CDR1 GTSNPN, CDR2 SVGIG (reference sequence). V lost 3 bases, J lost 3 bases, and 12 bases lay in between. This CDR3 has 14 amino acids. CDR3 nucleotides: TGTGCCTGGAGCTCGGAGGTTTACAATCAGCCCCAGCATTTT. Encoded protein: CAWSSEVYNQPQHF.

The chain is built from TRBV12-3 or TRBV12-4 and TRBJ2-1; D call uncertain. The CDR3 length is 12 residues. V lost 6 bases and J lost 10, with 13 bases in between. The CDR3 loop reads CASSPDSSEQFF. The DNA for the CDR3 is TGTGCCAGCAGCCCCGACTCGAGCGAGCAGTTCTTC.

The chain joins TRBV5-1 to TRBJ1-2, with D perhaps matching TRBD1 (5 bases). Germline V gene data show CDR1 as SGHRS and CDR2 as YFSETQ. This CDR3 has 14 amino acids. Trimming shortened V by 2 bases and J by 4 bases, and 12 bases separated the two germline ends. CDR3: CASSLAQGAYGYTF. The CDR3 nucleotides are TGCGCCAGCAGCTTAGCCCAGGGTGCCTATGGCTACACCTTC.